What follows describes a single T cell receptor (beta chain). The sequencing template was cDNA reverse transcribed from extracted RNA. The data were produced by immunoSEQ multiplex PCR, yet TCRdb's version contains in-frame clones alone and is incomplete. The sample consists of over 95,000 clones, roughly 50% of them appearing once. The CDR3 length is 14 residues. Germline loops: CDR1 SNHLY, CDR2 FYNNEI. With 6 bases removed from V and 6 bases from J, the gap between germline ends came to 16 bases. The data originate from a study of CD8+ T cells in alopecia areata. The treatment here: oral pan-JAK inhibitor, 5-10 mg twice daily.

The chain carries TRBV2 and TRBJ2-3; TRBD2 might be the D (5 bases). Sequences were derived from CD4+ T cells sorted from blood, sampled at week 24, from a patient treated with tofacitinib. The receptor comes from a human donor with alopecia areata. CDR3 bases: TGTGCCAGCAGAGAAAGGGAGCCTGAGGATACGCAGTATTTT. Translation: CASREREPEDTQYF.